The present T cell receptor beta chain was sequenced within a study of blood T cell repertoires in COVID-19. For the study at large: Spain, Italy and the United States supplied samples that represented acute and convalescent COVID-19. In each case, the material was cDNA or gDNA derived from T cells, B-cell-depleted T cells, or PBMCs.

V lost 1 base and J 5 bases, leaving 11 bases between the germline ends. This CDR3 comprises 14 residues. Germline V lookup: CDR1 SEHNR, CDR2 FQNEAQ (reference sequence). As processed by the authors: Counts of nucleated cells, estimated from reference gene primer amplification, were obtained. Clones were sequenced by immunoSEQ multiplex PCR, and TCRdb holds only the in-frame ones, with some missing. That table is the source of V, J and clone size, and D and trimming were worked out from the DNA. The sample holds 93,000 or so clones, 89% seen once. The sample comprised peripheral blood. The V call is TRBV7-9, the J call TRBJ1-2, with D unclear. This TCR came from a woman aged 80 or over in a cohort sampled during active COVID-19. The CDR3 spells CASSLELLGYGYTF. CDR3 coding DNA: TGTGCCAGCAGCTTAGAGCTCCTCGGGTATGGCTACACCTTC.